The clone carrying this T cell receptor beta chain has more than one count but fewer than ten. Its specificity is not known. From germline, CDR1 is SGHNT and CDR2 YENEEA. V was pared by 0 bases and J by 3 bases, with 5 bases of the junction left unmatched. CDR3 length: 16 amino acids. These data come from a study of T cells after yellow fever vaccination. Study at large: Libraries from low-cell-number fractions were prepared with the SMART-Seq v4 Ultra Low Input RNA kit. Study-wide findings and caveats: Compared with primary, the secondary response was weaker and peaked at day 5, not 15.

Making TCR cDNA involved 5'RACE template switching, which added UMIs and a universal primer site. TCRdb processed the 5' RACE reads anew with MiXCR; each CDR3 protein has one entry. This sample carries some 400,000 distinct CDR3 sequences, about 6% of them seen once, and the ten largest clones take 15%. The sequence derives from a man younger than 40 who received the YFV17D yellow fever vaccine. The source material was PBMCs, sampled 5 days after the yellow fever booster vaccination. The chain uses TRBV11-3 and TRBJ2-1, with 7 bases fitting TRBD1. The DNA of the CDR3 is TGTGCCAGCAGCTTAGATGGACAGGAATTCTACAATGAGCAGTTCTTC. It translates to CASSLDGQEFYNEQFF. The full variable domain, its missing parts supplied by reference TRBV11-3 and TRBJ2-1, is EAGVVQSPRYKIIEKKQPVAFWCNPISGHNTLYWYLQNLGQGPELLIRYENEEAVDDSQLPKDRFSAERLKGVDSTLKIQPAELGDSAVYLCASSLDGQEFYNEQFFGPGTRLTVL.